This TCR beta chain was profiled in a study of T cell repertoires in cytomegalovirus infection. Study-level information: Shared public TCR beta signatures pointed to both CMV infection and a matching HLA type.

TCRdb processed the reads anew with MiXCR; each CDR3 protein has one entry. Found here are under 150,000 distinct CDR3 sequences, roughly 9% of them singletons; the top ten hold 10%. This clonotype was seen at least ten times. As yet, its antigen is unknown. Study-level results: Clonotype analysis showed dominance of the ex vivo response by HLA-C-restricted CMV-specific TCR beta clonotypes. Pooled public TCR beta family frequency picked out CMV carriers with the relevant HLA.

The sequence was obtained from a human donor in good health (CMV status not recorded). Some clones in this sample may be carry-over from other donors' samples. Sequencing was performed on PBMCs.

This CDR3 reads CASSSSSGGAKNIQYF. CDR3 sequence (DNA): TGTGCCAGCAGCTCCTCTAGCGGGGGGGCCAAAAACATTCAGTACTTC. The gene calls are TRBV7-2 and TRBJ2-4; 11 bases map to TRBD2. With V trimmed by 4 bases and J by 1 base, 3 bases remained unmatched. The CDR3 is 16 amino acids. Per germline, CDR1 SGHTA and CDR2 FQGNSA.